These 26 T cell receptor beta chains originate from one sample sequenced in a study of regulatory T cells in long-lasting Graves disease. Time point given: persistent/refractory GD, antithyroid drugs over 5 years with positive TRAb. PBMC RNA was the source of the TCR library. Arm-PCR of CDR3 regions with iRepertoire HTBI primers generated TCR beta libraries. TCRdb redid the calling of the multiplex PCR reads with MiXCR, one entry per CDR3 protein. The sample gives 360,000 or so distinct CDR3 sequences, roughly 25% of which show up once; 25% to 30% is in the top ten. Here the sequenced sample was peripheral blood mononuclear cells (PBMCs), taken when the disease was refractory, from a patient treated with antithyroid drugs. The receptors derive from a woman between 35 and 50 years old with Graves disease.

This clonotype was seen at least ten times. Relative to the germline gene, one junction end is altered; a read error may explain this. The V call is TRBV5-5, the J call TRBJ2-2, with TRBD2 matching over 7 bases. CDR3 length: 15 amino acids. Per the germline V gene, CDR1 is SGHKS and CDR2 is YYEKEE (reference sequence). In DNA, the CDR3 is TGCGCCAGCAGCCGAGCGGGACCCTTCACCGGGGAGCTGTTTTTT. Its protein product is CASSRAGPFTGELFF.

This clonotype has ten or more counts. The chain employs TRBV6-5 and TRBJ1-1; D gene unclear. The V gene lost 0 bases and the J gene lost 4 bases, with 15 bases spanning the gap. Germline loops: CDR1 MNHEY, CDR2 SVGAGI. The CDR3 spans 16 residues. The CDR3: CASSYSTGVVSTEAFF. The CDR3 DNA is TGTGCCAGCAGTTACTCGACCGGGGTGGTGAGCACTGAAGCTTTCTTT.

This clonotype appeared many times. V gene TRBV2 combines with J gene TRBJ2-7; possible D gene TRBD1, 6 bases. Germline V gives CDR1 SNHLY, CDR2 FYNNEI. The CDR3 sequence is 14 residues long. Trimming pared 6 bases from V and 2 bases from J, leaving 14 bases between. Here the CDR3 reads CASRDYRAPYEQYF. The DNA of the CDR3 is TGTGCCAGCAGAGATTACAGGGCCCCCTACGAGCAGTACTTC.

The sample holds many counts of this clonotype. This chain connects TRBV20-1 to TRBJ1-5; D is possibly TRBD1 (5 bases). Germline V gene sequence: CDR1 DFQATT, CDR2 SNEGSKA (reference sequence). The CDR3 covers 14 residues. Trimming removed 6 bases from V and 1 base from J, with 13 bases in between. The CDR3: CSARDRKSNQPQHF. The CDR3 bases are TGCAGTGCCCGAGACAGAAAAAGCAATCAGCCCCAGCATTTT.

This clonotype was seen a few times. The chain carries TRBV24-1 and TRBJ2-7; maybe TRBD2 (5 bases). V was trimmed by 7 bases and J by 0 bases, leaving 9 bases between them. The CDR3 sequence is 13 residues long. Germline CDR1 KGHDR, CDR2 SFDVKD. The CDR3 region is CATRKGSSYEQYF. In nucleotides, the CDR3 is TGTGCCACCAGAAAAGGGAGCTCCTACGAGCAGTACTTC.

Many counts were recorded for this clonotype. The rearrangement joins TRBV28 to TRBJ1-2; a weak D match, TRBD1 (6 bases). The CDR3 runs 13 residues. Trimming shortened V by 7 bases and J by 2 bases, and 11 bases separated the two germline ends. The germline CDR1 and CDR2 sequences are MDHEN and SYDVKM. The DNA of the CDR3 is TGTGCCAGCATCCTCACAGGGAACTATGGCTACACCTTC. It specifies CASILTGNYGYTF.

A few counts support this clonotype. The rearrangement links TRBV7-9 to TRBJ1-4; TRBD1 matches 9 bases. J gave up 5 bases and V 5 bases, and 3 bases lay outside the gene matches. The germline V gene has CDR1 SEHNR and CDR2 FQNEAQ (reference sequence). The CDR3 totals 14 residues. The CDR3 DNA is TGTGCCAGCAGCAAAGACAGGGGGAATGAAAAACTGTTTTTT. The encoded protein is CASSKDRGNEKLFF.

This clonotype has ten or more counts. This chain joins TRBV28 and TRBJ1-1, with D uncertain. The CDR3 extends over 14 amino acids. V dropped 2 bases and J dropped 0 bases, with 7 bases sitting between them. Germline CDR1 MDHEN, CDR2 SYDVKM. The CDR3 protein is CASSLREMNTEAFF. The CDR3 region has the DNA TGTGCCAGCAGTTTACGGGAGATGAACACTGAAGCTTTCTTT.

The chain has TRBV3-1 and TRBJ2-7, with D unresolved. The germline V and J ends were trimmed by 4 bases and 5 bases, with 9 bases remaining between them. Germline loops: CDR1 LGHDT, CDR2 YNNKEL (reference sequence). This CDR3 has 12 amino acids. This CDR3 is CASSLADHEQYF. CDR3 bases: TGTGCCAGCAGCCTCGCGGACCACGAGCAGTACTTC.

V is TRBV9 and J is TRBJ1-3; 8 bases match TRBD1. Unmatched junction bases numbered 12, after V lost 0 bases and J lost 7 bases. Per the germline V gene, CDR1 is SGDLS and CDR2 is YYNGEE. The CDR3 contains 17 residues. CDR3 sequence: CASSVAGQGFSGNTIYF. The CDR3 DNA follows: TGTGCCAGCAGCGTAGCTGGACAGGGATTTTCAGGGAACACCATATATTTT.

This clonotype was picked up many times. The rearrangement links TRBV2 to TRBJ2-7; possibly TRBD2 for D (5 bases). Germline assignment: CDR1 SNHLY and CDR2 FYNNEI. V lost 3 bases and J 0 bases, leaving 9 bases between the germline ends. The CDR3 contains 14 residues. CDR3 residues: CASSDNGISYEQYF. DNA for the CDR3: TGTGCCAGCAGTGACAACGGGATCTCCTACGAGCAGTACTTC.

This chain uses TRBV4-1 with TRBJ1-4; 9 nucleotides line up with TRBD1. Germline CDR1 reads MGHRA; CDR2 reads YSYEKL. CDR3 length: 14 residues. The junction had 3 bases not matched to a gene; V was cut back by 6 bases and J by 4 bases. As DNA, the CDR3 is TGCGCCAGCAGACCGACAGGGGGTAATGAAAAACTGTTTTTT. Translating gives CASRPTGGNEKLFF.

This clonotype was seen repeatedly, ten times or more. The V gene is TRBV6-1, the J gene TRBJ2-5; unclear D gene. CDR3 length: 20 amino acids. The V end lost 2 bases, the J end lost 3 bases, and 28 bases lay between the germline ends. Germline CDR1 and CDR2: MNHNS and SASEGT. As DNA, the CDR3 is TGTGCCAGCAGTGAATTGGGGTCGAGGTGGGTGACCCGGGCGGAAGAGACCCAGTACTTC. This sequence encodes CASSELGSRWVTRAEETQYF.

V is TRBV11-2 and J is TRBJ2-3, with D possibly matching TRBD2 (5 bases). V lost 6 bases and J lost 3, with 25 bases in between. Germline-derived CDR1 and CDR2 are SGHAT and FQNNGV. CDR3 size: 18 residues. The CDR3 spells CASSHTSTTRLYTDTQYF. The CDR3 bases are TGTGCCAGCAGTCATACATCGACTACCCGACTCTATACAGATACGCAGTATTTT.

As for this clonotype: A clone one base away is much larger, so this may be a read error. This chain joins TRBV7-2 and TRBJ2-7; the D gene could be TRBD1 or TRBD2 (5 bases each). The CDR3 has 15 amino acids. CDR1 SGHTA and CDR2 FQGNSA come from the germline V gene. The CDR3 region has the DNA TGTGCCAGCAGCCGTCCGGGACGTGCCTCCTACAAGCAGTACTTC. Translation: CASSRPGRASYKQYF.

Turning to this clonotype: A single base separates this from a much larger clone, so it may be a read error. The chain links TRBV6-4 to TRBJ2-7; D not certain. Germline V gene data show CDR1 as MRHNA and CDR2 as SNTAGT. Between the trimmed V and J ends, which lost 3 bases and 7 bases, there was a span of 10 bases. The CDR3 contains 12 residues. CDR3 sequence: CASSEGHREQYF. Written as DNA, the CDR3 is TGTGCCAGCAGTGAAGGCCATCGAGAGCAGTACTTC.

This chain connects TRBV7-9 to TRBJ2-7, with TRBD1 identical over 7 bases. This CDR3 has 17 amino acids. V shed 5 bases and J 2 bases; nucleotides not matched to a gene: 15. Germline CDR1 reads SEHNR; CDR2 reads FQNEAQ (reference sequence). The CDR3 coding sequence is TGTGCCAGCAGCCACCCCCGACAGGGACGGAGGACCTACGAGCAGTACTTC. Residues: CASSHPRQGRRTYEQYF.

A remark on this clonotype: A read error may account for a junction end that differs from germline. This sequence joins TRBV19 and TRBJ2-2, with 9 nucleotides matching TRBD1. This CDR3 has 19 amino acids. Germline CDR1 LNHDA, CDR2 SQIVND (reference sequence). CDR3 nucleotide sequence: TGTGCCAGTGGTATTGAATGGATATCAAGACAGGGGGGAATCGGGGAGCTGTTTTTT. Translated: CASGIEWISRQGGIGELFF. The whole variable domain, filled in from reference TRBV19 and TRBJ2-2, reads DGGITQSPKYLFRKEGQNVTLSCEQNLNHDAMYWYRQDPGQGLRLIYYSQIVNDFQKGDIAEGYSVSREKKESFPLTVTSAQKNPTAFYLCASGIEWISRQGGIGELFFGEGSRLTVL.

The chain employs TRBV7-6 and TRBJ2-3, with 7 bases fitting TRBD1. This CDR3 comprises 13 residues. The V segment lost 4 bases and the J segment 6 bases; nucleotides outside the gene matches: 4. Germline V CDR1 and CDR2: SGHVS, FNYEAQ. CDR3 nucleotides: TGTGCCAGCAGCTGGACAGGTCCGGATACGCAGTATTTT. The encoded protein is CASSWTGPDTQYF.

This clonotype was counted ten times or more. The J gene is TRBJ2-5, the V gene TRBV9; possibly TRBD1 for D (5 bases). The V gene lost 1 base and the J gene lost 2 bases, with 6 bases spanning the gap. Germline CDR1 SGDLS, CDR2 YYNGEE. The CDR3 consists of 13 residues. The CDR3 here is CASSVQGQETQYF. The CDR3 nucleotides read TGTGCCAGCAGCGTACAGGGACAAGAGACCCAGTACTTC.

Many counts were recorded for this clonotype. The rearrangement links TRBV7-2 to TRBJ2-5, with a weak D call TRBD1 (6 bases). V was pared by 6 bases and J by 3 bases, with 11 bases between. The germline gives CDR1 SGHTA, CDR2 FQGNSA. This CDR3 is built from 13 residues. CDR3 amino acids: CASRTTGKETQYF. The CDR3 DNA follows: TGTGCCAGCAGGACGACAGGAAAAGAGACCCAGTACTTC. The variable domain in full, with the rest retrieved from reference TRBV7-2 and TRBJ2-5, is GAGVSQSPSNKVTEKGKDVELRCDPISGHTALYWYRQSLGQGLEFLIYFQGNSAPDKSGLPSDRFSAERTGGSVSTLTIQRTQQEDSAVYLCASRTTGKETQYFGPGTRLLVL.

The gene calls are TRBV30 and TRBJ2-4, with 10 bases fitting TRBD2. CDR1 is GTSNPN, CDR2 SVGIG, per germline (reference sequence). The trim removed 0 bases at V and 7 bases at J, leaving 18 bases unmatched. CDR3 length equals 19 residues. The DNA of the CDR3 is TGTGCCTGGAGTGTACTGGGGACTAGCGCCCTAAAGGCCACGAACATTCAGTACTTC. Its translation is CAWSVLGTSALKATNIQYF.

The chain carries TRBV3-1 and TRBJ1-1; D possibly corresponds to TRBD1 (5 bases). The ends were cut back, 4 bases at V and 6 bases at J, with 12 bases in the middle. Germline V CDR1 and CDR2: LGHDT, YNNKEL (reference sequence). This CDR3 region has 13 residues. The CDR3 DNA reads as TGTGCCAGCAGCCCCCCGGGGGTTCCTGAAGCTTTCTTT. Its protein product is CASSPPGVPEAFF.

This clonotype has more than one count but fewer than ten. V and J are TRBV20-1 and TRBJ2-5; 7 positions match TRBD2. CDR1 DFQATT and CDR2 SNEGSKA come from the germline V gene (reference sequence). The CDR3 loop spans 13 amino acids. V lost 6 bases, J lost 2 bases, and 6 bases stayed unmatched. CDR3 nucleotide sequence: TGCAGTGCGAGATCCGGGGGGCAAGAGACCCAGTACTTC. It encodes CSARSGGQETQYF.

This clonotype was counted a few times. The chain links TRBV28 to TRBJ2-3, with 7 bases that match TRBD2. The CDR3 is 15 amino acids. V lost 5 bases, J lost 1 base, and 6 bases stayed unmatched. The germline gives CDR1 MDHEN, CDR2 SYDVKM. The CDR3 here is CASSHPLAGTDTQYF. CDR3 sequence (DNA): TGTGCCAGCAGTCACCCTCTAGCGGGCACAGATACGCAGTATTTT.

This clonotype was observed many times. V usage is TRBV29-1 and J usage is TRBJ2-2; TRBD2 agrees at 7 bases. Per germline, CDR1 SQVTM and CDR2 ANQGSEA. Unmatched junction bases numbered 6, after V lost 5 bases and J lost 0 bases. The CDR3 spans 15 residues. The CDR3 region has the DNA TGCAGCGTTCATACCGGGACTACGAACACCGGGGAGCTGTTTTTT. It specifies CSVHTGTTNTGELFF.